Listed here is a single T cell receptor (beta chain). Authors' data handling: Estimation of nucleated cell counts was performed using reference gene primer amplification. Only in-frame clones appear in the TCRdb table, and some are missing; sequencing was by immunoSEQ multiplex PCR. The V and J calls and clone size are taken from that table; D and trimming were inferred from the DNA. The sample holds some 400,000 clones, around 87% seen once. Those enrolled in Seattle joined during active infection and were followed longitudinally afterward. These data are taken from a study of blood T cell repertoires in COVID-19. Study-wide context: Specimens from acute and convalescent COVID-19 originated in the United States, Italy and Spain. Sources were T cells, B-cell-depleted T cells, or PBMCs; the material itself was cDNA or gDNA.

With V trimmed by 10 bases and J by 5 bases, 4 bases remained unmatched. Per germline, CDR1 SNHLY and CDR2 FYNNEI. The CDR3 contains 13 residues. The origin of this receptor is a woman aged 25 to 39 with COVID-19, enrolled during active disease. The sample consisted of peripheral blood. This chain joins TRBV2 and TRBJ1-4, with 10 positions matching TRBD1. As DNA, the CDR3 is TGTGCCATCCGACAGGGGGCAAATGAAAAACTGTTTTTT. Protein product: CAIRQGANEKLFF.